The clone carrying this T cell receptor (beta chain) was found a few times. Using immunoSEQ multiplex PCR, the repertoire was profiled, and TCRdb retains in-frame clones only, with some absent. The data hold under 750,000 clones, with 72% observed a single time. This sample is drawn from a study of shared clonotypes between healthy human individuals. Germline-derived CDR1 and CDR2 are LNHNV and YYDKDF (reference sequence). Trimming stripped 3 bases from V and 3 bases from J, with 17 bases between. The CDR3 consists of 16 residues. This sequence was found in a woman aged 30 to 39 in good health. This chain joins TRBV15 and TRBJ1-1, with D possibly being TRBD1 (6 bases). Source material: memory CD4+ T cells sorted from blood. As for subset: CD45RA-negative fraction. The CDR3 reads CATSRGAGVADTEAFF. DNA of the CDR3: TGTGCCACCAGCAGGGGGGCAGGGGTTGCAGACACTGAAGCTTTCTTT.